This record looks at one TCR beta chain sequence and its context. The data stem from a study of shared clonotypes between healthy human individuals. Every subset had its genomic DNA shared out evenly among several immunoSEQ plates. Repertoires were generated with immunoSEQ multiplex PCR, while TCRdb's copy carries only in-frame clones and drops some. The sample consists of about 510,000 clones, 75% to 85% of them appearing once. The clonotype was recovered from a woman aged 40 to 49 in good health. Some clones in this sample may be carry-over from other donors' samples. What was sequenced was PBMCs.

The CDR3 DNA follows: TGTGCCAGCAGTTACGGGCAGGGCGCGGGGAAGGGCTACACCTTC. Its protein is CASSYGQGAGKGYTF. The chain combines TRBV6-5 with TRBJ1-2; the D gene is possibly TRBD1 (5 bases). This CDR3 region has 15 residues. Germline-derived CDR1 and CDR2 are MNHEY and SVGAGI. The V end was cut by 2 bases, the J end by 8 bases, with 18 bases between.